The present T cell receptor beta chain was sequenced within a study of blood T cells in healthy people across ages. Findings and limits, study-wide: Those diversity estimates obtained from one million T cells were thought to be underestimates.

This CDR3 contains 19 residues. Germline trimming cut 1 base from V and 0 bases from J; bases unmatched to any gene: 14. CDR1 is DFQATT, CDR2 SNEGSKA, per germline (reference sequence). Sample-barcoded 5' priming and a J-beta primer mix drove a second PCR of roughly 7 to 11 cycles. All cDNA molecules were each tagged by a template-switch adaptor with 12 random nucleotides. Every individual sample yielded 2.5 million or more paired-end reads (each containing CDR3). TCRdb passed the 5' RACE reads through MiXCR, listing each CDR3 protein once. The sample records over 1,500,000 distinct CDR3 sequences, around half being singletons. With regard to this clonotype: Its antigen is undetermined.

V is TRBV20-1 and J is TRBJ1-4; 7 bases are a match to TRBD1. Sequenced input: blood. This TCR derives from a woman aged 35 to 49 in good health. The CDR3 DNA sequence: TGCAGTGCTAGAGGAGTCACAGGGGAACGTAGAGCAACTAATGAAAAACTGTTTTTT. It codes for CSARGVTGERRATNEKLFF.